One and the same sample provided the 16 T cell receptor beta chains below, sequenced in a study of control samples from healthy donors and cancer patients. Clones were read by immunoSEQ multiplex PCR, and TCRdb kept only the in-frame ones, dropping some. The sample has 70,000 to 90,000 clones, 90% to 95% seen once. The sequencing sample was made of blood. The receptors here all came from a woman in her late teens or twenties in good health.

The genes are TRBV10-1 and TRBJ1-2; D is unclear. The CDR3 consists of 13 residues. Germline V gene sequence: CDR1 WNHNN, CDR2 SYGVQD (reference sequence). The germline V and J ends were trimmed by 6 bases and 2 bases, with 10 bases remaining between them. The CDR3 region is CASRAWVNYGYTF. The CDR3 nucleotides are TGCGCCAGCAGGGCCTGGGTCAACTATGGCTACACCTTC.

The V call is TRBV5-1, the J call TRBJ1-2; D is ambiguous. The ends were cut back, 0 bases at V and 6 bases at J, with 12 bases in the middle. Germline CDR1 reads SGHRS; CDR2 reads YFSETQ. The CDR3 is 14 amino acids. The CDR3 region is CASSLASQWDGYTF. As DNA, the CDR3 is TGCGCCAGCAGCTTGGCTTCTCAATGGGATGGCTACACCTTC. The full variable domain, its missing parts supplied by reference TRBV5-1 and TRBJ1-2, is KAGVTQTPRYLIKTRGQQVTLSCSPISGHRSVSWYQQTPGQGLQFLFEYFSETQRNKGNFPGRFSGRQFSNSRSEMNVSTLELGDSALYLCASSLASQWDGYTFGSGTRLTVV.

This chain joins TRBV9 and TRBJ2-5; D is possibly TRBD1 (5 bases). V gave up 1 base and J gave up 3 bases, with 13 bases separating them. Looked up from germline, CDR1 is SGDLS and CDR2 is YYNGEE. The CDR3 sequence is 15 residues long. CDR3 protein: CASSVQDSSKETQYF. CDR3 nucleotides: TGTGCCAGCAGCGTACAAGACAGCTCTAAAGAGACCCAGTACTTC.

The chain joins TRBV5-1 to TRBJ2-5; 7 bases are a match to TRBD1. This CDR3 comprises 16 residues. The V gene end was trimmed by 0 bases and the J gene end by 2 bases; junction bases not matched to a gene: 7. Germline V gene data show CDR1 as SGHRS and CDR2 as YFSETQ. This CDR3 reads CASSLGLGQAQETQYF. CDR3 sequence (DNA): TGCGCCAGCAGCTTGGGTCTTGGACAGGCGCAAGAGACCCAGTACTTC.

The count of this clone is one. The gene calls are TRBV2 and TRBJ1-4; TRBD1 matches 8 bases. This CDR3 is built from 14 residues. Germline V gene sequence: CDR1 SNHLY, CDR2 FYNNEI. After removal of 6 bases from V and 0 bases from J, the junction contained 0 bases not matched to a gene. The CDR3, as DNA: TGTGCCAGCAGGGACAGGGCAACTAATGAAAAACTGTTTTTT. It encodes CASRDRATNEKLFF.

The chain is built from TRBV4-3 and TRBJ2-3, with 11 bases aligning to TRBD2. The CDR3 is 19 amino acids. Per the germline V gene, CDR1 is LGHNA and CDR2 is YSLEER. The V gene end was trimmed by 0 bases and the J gene end by 4 bases; junction bases not matched to a gene: 12. CDR3 residues: CASSQERGPGLAAADTQYF. The CDR3 DNA sequence: TGCGCCAGCAGCCAAGAGCGGGGCCCGGGACTAGCGGCCGCAGATACGCAGTATTTT.

The chain joins TRBV3-1 (or the pseudogene TRBV3-2) to TRBJ2-7; D is undetermined. There are 13 residues in the CDR3. Trimming took 6 bases from V and 6 from J, leaving 15 bases between them. CDR1 LGHDT and CDR2 YNNKEL come from the germline V gene (reference sequence). CDR3 region: CASRWSSGSEQYF. The CDR3 DNA sequence: TGTGCCAGCAGGTGGTCCTCTGGCAGCGAGCAGTACTTC.

The rearrangement joins TRBV7-2 to TRBJ2-3; D is unresolved. The CDR3 covers 12 residues. Trimming took 5 bases from V and 0 from J, leaving 3 bases between them. The germline V gene encodes CDR1 SGHTA and CDR2 FQGNSA. The CDR3 here is CASSPSTDTQYF. CDR3 DNA sequence: TGTGCCAGCAGCCCAAGCACAGATACGCAGTATTTT. The variable domain in full, completed from reference TRBV7-2 and TRBJ2-3, reads GAGVSQSPSNKVTEKGKDVELRCDPISGHTALYWYRQSLGQGLEFLIYFQGNSAPDKSGLPSDRFSAERTGGSVSTLTIQRTQQEDSAVYLCASSPSTDTQYFGPGTRLTVL.

This chain connects TRBV29-1 to TRBJ1-2; D remains ambiguous. Germline V lookup: CDR1 SQVTM, CDR2 ANQGSEA. Trimming cost V 5 bases and J 7 bases, with 17 bases left between them. There are 13 residues in the CDR3. The CDR3 is CSVSSSPRGGYTF. Here the CDR3 DNA reads TGCAGCGTTTCGTCAAGCCCTCGAGGTGGCTACACCTTC.

The chain joins TRBV27 to TRBJ2-7, with D possibly being TRBD2 (5 bases). The CDR3 sequence is 14 residues long. Germline V gene sequence: CDR1 MNHEY, CDR2 SMNVEV (reference sequence). V was clipped by 3 bases and J by 0 bases, with 9 bases between them. This CDR3 is CASSFLGSSYEQYF. CDR3 nucleotide sequence: TGTGCCAGCAGTTTCTTGGGGAGCTCCTACGAGCAGTACTTC.

This chain joins TRBV10-2 and TRBJ1-2; D is perhaps TRBD1 (6 bases). Trimming shortened V by 8 bases and J by 3 bases, and 22 bases separated the two germline ends. CDR3 length equals 16 residues. Germline-derived CDR1 and CDR2 are WSHSY and SAAADI. CDR3 DNA sequence: TGCGCCAGCTCCGGGGGAGCGGGGGGGCAGGACTATGGCTACACCTTC. Translation: CASSGGAGGQDYGYTF.

The rearrangement links TRBV7-6 to TRBJ2-7; unclear D gene. In germline, CDR1 is SGHVS, CDR2 FNYEAQ. The CDR3 has 13 amino acids. Between the trimmed V and J ends, which lost 4 bases and 1 base, there was a span of 8 bases. In DNA, the CDR3 is TGTGCCAGCAGCTGGGGTCGGTCCTACGAGCAGTACTTC. The encoded protein is CASSWGRSYEQYF.

The rearrangement joins TRBV10-1 to TRBJ1-5, with D possibly matching TRBD1 (6 bases). The CDR3 runs 16 residues. CDR1 is WNHNN, CDR2 SYGVQD, per germline (reference sequence). V was pared by 0 bases and J by 10 bases, with 19 bases between. CDR3 region: CASSESRWGRGGPQHF. The CDR3 DNA reads TGCGCCAGCAGTGAGTCGAGGTGGGGGAGGGGGGGTCCCCAGCATTTT.

The rearrangement uses TRBV19 and TRBJ1-5; D is possibly TRBD1 (6 bases). V was pared by 5 bases and J by 5 bases, with 10 bases between. Per the germline V gene, CDR1 is LNHDA and CDR2 is SQIVND (reference sequence). CDR3 length: 13 residues. CDR3 coding DNA: TGTGCCAGTAGTGGGGACACTTATCAGCCCCAGCATTTT. Protein sequence: CASSGDTYQPQHF.

The chain employs TRBV19 and TRBJ1-5; no firm D call. The germline V gene encodes CDR1 LNHDA and CDR2 SQIVND (reference sequence). The CDR3 loop spans 14 amino acids. V was shortened by 4 bases and J by 4 bases, with 11 bases between the two germline ends. DNA for the CDR3: TGTGCCAGTAGTAATGGGAACCGTAATCAGCCCCAGCATTTT. Translated, it gives CASSNGNRNQPQHF.

This clone was seen only once. The chain links TRBV5-1 to TRBJ1-3; D ambiguous. The germline gives CDR1 SGHRS, CDR2 YFSETQ. Trimming pared 0 bases from V and 0 bases from J, leaving 10 bases between. The CDR3 sequence is 16 residues long. Here the CDR3 reads CASSLEVSSSGNTIYF. CDR3 coding DNA: TGCGCCAGCAGCTTGGAGGTGTCCAGCTCTGGAAACACCATATATTTT. The complete variable domain, with remaining parts taken from reference TRBV5-1 and TRBJ1-3, reads KAGVTQTPRYLIKTRGQQVTLSCSPISGHRSVSWYQQTPGQGLQFLFEYFSETQRNKGNFPGRFSGRQFSNSRSEMNVSTLELGDSALYLCASSLEVSSSGNTIYFGEGSWLTVV.